This TCR beta chain was recorded in a study of a mutant IDH1 vaccine in newly diagnosed glioma. Looking at the study overall: There were 62.5% males and around 40% females among treated patients, whose mean age was 40.4 years.

The CDR3 spans 15 residues. Trimming removed 6 bases at V and 3 bases at J, with 17 bases between. The germline V gene encodes CDR1 LNHDA and CDR2 SQIVND (reference sequence). Time point here: baseline, week 1 (first vaccination visit). The treatment: pre-vaccination baseline after standard-of-care therapy. Remarks on this clone: The target antigen is unknown.

Clones were sequenced by immunoSEQ multiplex PCR, and TCRdb holds only the in-frame ones, with some missing. The sample consists of about 34,000 clones, about four fifths of them appearing once. General study results and limits: It seemed that pseudoprogression was not linked to changes in the top peripheral T cell clonotypes.

This specimen consisted of peripheral blood mononuclear cells (PBMCs), obtained from a glioma patient treated with radiotherapy, temozolomide or both. This receptor was obtained from a man between 45 and 60 years old with glioma. Some clones in this sample may be carry-over from other donors' samples. V gene TRBV19 combines with J gene TRBJ2-5; a weak D match, TRBD2 (5 bases). The CDR3 sequence is CASRRGGPGKETQYF. CDR3 coding DNA: TGTGCCAGTAGACGAGGAGGACCGGGGAAAGAGACCCAGTACTTC.